The 26 T cell receptor beta chains below come from one sample, sequenced in a study of cytomegalovirus exposure and HLA in healthy donors. PCR was performed using 60 Vbeta and 13 Jbeta primers. TCRdb's copy holds only in-frame clones and misses some; the assay was immunoSEQ multiplex PCR. The sample contains about 180,000 clones, 75% to 85% of which appear only once. The sequencing input was PBMCs. These receptors all stem from a girl aged 2-10 years in good health and CMV-seropositive.

The chain uses TRBV30 and TRBJ1-3; TRBD1 matches at 9 bases. The CDR3 length is 16 residues. The ends lost 5 bases at V and 1 base at J; junction bases unmatched: 9. Germline CDR1 and CDR2: GTSNPN and SVGIG (reference sequence). CDR3 sequence (DNA): TGTGCCTGGGGCCCCGGCGGGACAGGGTCTGGAAACACCATATATTTT. It specifies CAWGPGGTGSGNTIYF.

This clone was counted once. The V gene is TRBV28, the J gene TRBJ2-2; D gene ambiguous. The CDR3 has 16 residues. The V end was cut by 4 bases, the J end by 0 bases, with 12 bases between. Germline loops: CDR1 MDHEN, CDR2 SYDVKM. The CDR3 DNA reads TGTGCCAGCAGTTCTAGACTTCGGGCGAACACCGGGGAGCTGTTTTTT. It encodes CASSSRLRANTGELFF.

The V gene is TRBV4-1, the J gene TRBJ2-3; TRBD1 matches at 8 bases. V gave up 2 bases and J gave up 7 bases; unmatched junction bases: 11. The CDR3 is made up of 16 amino acids. Germline CDR1 is MGHRA and CDR2 is YSYEKL. Here the CDR3 reads CASSQRGLTGDYTQYF. CDR3 bases: TGCGCCAGCAGCCAAAGGGGACTGACAGGGGATTATACGCAGTATTTT.

In this sample, this clone turned up once. The chain is built from TRBV9 and TRBJ2-5; D remains ambiguous. Germline CDR1 reads SGDLS; CDR2 reads YYNGEE. The CDR3 loop spans 13 amino acids. The V gene lost 0 bases and the J gene lost 3 bases, with 6 bases spanning the gap. In nucleotides, the CDR3 is TGTGCCAGCAGCGTAGATACTAAAGAGACCCAGTACTTC. It specifies CASSVDTKETQYF. Combining the CDR3 with reference TRBV9 and TRBJ2-5 gives the whole variable domain DSGVTQTPKHLITATGQRVTLRCSPRSGDLSVYWYQQSLDQGLQFLIQYYNGEERAKGNILERFSAQQFPDLHSELNLSSLELGDSALYFCASSVDTKETQYFGPGTRLLVL.

The chain uses TRBV12-2 and TRBJ1-1; no DNA check was done on the table's D call, TRBD1. TRBV12-2 is deemed a pseudogene. This CDR3 is 19 amino acids long. The CDR3 loop is CASRRPPQGVIKMNTEAFF. CDR3 nucleotide sequence: TGTGCAAGTCGACGCCCGCCCCAGGGTGTCATCAAAATGAACACTGAAGCTTTCTTT.

The V and J genes are TRBV10-3 and TRBJ1-2; 9 bases agree with TRBD1. The V gene's germline CDR1 is ENHRY and CDR2 SYGVKD. V lost 7 bases and J lost 0; bases outside the gene matches: 9. CDR3 length: 16 residues. The CDR3 here is CAITGRWDRANYGYTF. The CDR3 coding sequence is TGTGCCATCACTGGCCGCTGGGACAGGGCTAACTATGGCTACACCTTC.

The chain employs TRBV28 and TRBJ2-7; possibly TRBD2 for D (6 bases). CDR1 is MDHEN and CDR2 is SYDVKM in the germline V gene. Trimming left V 2 bases short and J 3 bases short, with 14 bases between. The CDR3 is made up of 15 amino acids. The CDR3 spells CASSLGTPDYYEQYF. The CDR3 DNA follows: TGTGCCAGCAGTTTAGGGACTCCGGATTACTACGAGCAGTACTTC.

The rearrangement joins TRBV14 to TRBJ2-5, with TRBD2 as a possible D gene (5 bases). The CDR3 contains 15 residues. Germline V lookup: CDR1 SGHDN, CDR2 FVKESK. V dropped 0 bases and J dropped 2 bases, with 10 bases sitting between them. CDR3 protein: CASSQEWRTQETQYF. In DNA, the CDR3 is TGTGCCAGCAGCCAAGAATGGCGGACTCAAGAGACCCAGTACTTC.

The chain uses TRBV5-6 and TRBJ2-1; 9 positions agree with TRBD2. After removal of 0 bases from V and 0 bases from J, the junction contained 4 bases not matched to a gene. Germline assignment: CDR1 SGHDT and CDR2 YYEEEE. CDR3 length: 17 residues. Here the CDR3 reads CASSLVGSGSSYNEQFF. CDR3 nucleotide sequence: TGTGCCAGCAGCTTGGTCGGTAGCGGGAGCTCCTACAATGAGCAGTTCTTC.

The chain carries TRBV19 and TRBJ2-7; a weak D match, TRBD1 (6 bases). The V end lost 6 bases, the J end lost 2 bases, and 14 bases lay between the germline ends. The CDR3 totals 14 residues. Germline V gene lookup returns CDR1 LNHDA and CDR2 SQIVND (reference sequence). CDR3 sequence: CASSLTQGPYEQYF. In nucleotides, the CDR3 is TGTGCCAGTAGCCTTACACAGGGTCCCTACGAGCAGTACTTC.

V gene TRBV19 combines with J gene TRBJ2-1; a possible D gene is TRBD2 (5 bases). The CDR3 consists of 15 residues. CDR1 is LNHDA and CDR2 is SQIVND in the germline V gene (reference sequence). V was clipped by 4 bases and J by 4 bases, with 14 bases between them. DNA for the CDR3: TGTGCCAGTAGTACTCCCGGGATCTCTTACAATGAGCAGTTCTTC. Its translation: CASSTPGISYNEQFF.

The chain couples TRBV9 to TRBJ2-1; a weak D match, TRBD1 (6 bases). CDR3 size: 16 residues. V was cut by 0 bases and J by 5 bases, with 15 bases left in between. Germline assignment: CDR1 SGDLS and CDR2 YYNGEE. CDR3: CASSVVGGGKHNEQFF. CDR3 nucleotides: TGTGCCAGCAGCGTAGTAGGGGGTGGGAAACACAATGAGCAGTTCTTC. The full variable domain, rest sourced from reference TRBV9 and TRBJ2-1, is DSGVTQTPKHLITATGQRVTLRCSPRSGDLSVYWYQQSLDQGLQFLIQYYNGEERAKGNILERFSAQQFPDLHSELNLSSLELGDSALYFCASSVVGGGKHNEQFFGPGTRLTVL.

CDR3 loop: CASSDEGGGPYEQYF. CDR3 coding DNA: TGTGCCAGCAGTGATGAGGGCGGGGGCCCCTACGAGCAGTACTTC. This chain connects TRBV6-1 to TRBJ2-7; possible D gene TRBD2, 7 bases. CDR3 length: 15 amino acids. From germline, CDR1 is MNHNS and CDR2 SASEGT. V was trimmed by 3 bases and J by 2 bases, leaving 14 bases between them.

The V gene is TRBV5-6, the J gene TRBJ2-5, with 10 nucleotides matching TRBD2. This CDR3 has 15 amino acids. Germline-derived CDR1 and CDR2 are SGHDT and YYEEEE. Trimming removed 4 bases from V and 11 bases from J; junction bases left unmatched: 14. CDR3 bases: TGTGCCAGCAGCCCCCAGGGACTAGCGACCCGCGGGCAGTACTTC. It is translated as CASSPQGLATRGQYF.

This clone appeared a single time. The CDR3 DNA follows: TGTGCCAGCAGCGGCCGGACTAGCGGAGGAGATACGCAGTATTTT. It translates to CASSGRTSGGDTQYF. This chain connects TRBV9 to TRBJ2-3; 10 positions agree with TRBD2. This CDR3 is built from 15 residues. V shed 3 bases, J shed 5 bases, and the junction held 6 bases outside the gene matches. Germline-derived CDR1 and CDR2 are SGDLS and YYNGEE.

The J gene is TRBJ2-7, the V gene TRBV28, with D hard to call. Trimming stripped 6 bases from V and 2 bases from J, with 14 bases between. The germline gives CDR1 MDHEN, CDR2 SYDVKM. The CDR3 contains 14 residues. The CDR3 coding sequence is TGTGCCAGCAGGCTCCCCAACCCGGCCTACGAGCAGTACTTC. Its translation is CASRLPNPAYEQYF. Variable domain in full (rest from reference TRBV28 and TRBJ2-7): DVKVTQSSRYLVKRTGEKVFLECVQDMDHENMFWYRQDPGLGLRLIYFSYDVKMKEKGDIPEGYSVSREKKERFSLILESASTNQTSMYLCASRLPNPAYEQYFGPGTRLTVT.

The V and J genes are TRBV25-1 and TRBJ1-2; 10 bases line up with TRBD1. The CDR3 is 14 amino acids. The germline CDR1 and CDR2 sequences are MGHDK and SYGVNS. Trimming at V came to 6 bases and at J to 7 bases, leaving 8 bases not matched to a gene. The chain's CDR3 is CASSTGQGLFGYTF. The CDR3 bases are TGTGCCAGCAGCACGGGACAGGGGCTATTTGGCTACACCTTC.

The chain joins TRBV19 to TRBJ1-3; 7 bases are shared with TRBD1. V dropped 3 bases and J dropped 1; count of bases not matched to a gene: 12. The V gene's germline CDR1 is LNHDA and CDR2 SQIVND (reference sequence). CDR3 length equals 18 residues. CDR3 sequence reads: CASSIAATGSSSGNTIYF. The CDR3 DNA is TGTGCCAGTAGTATTGCGGCGACAGGGTCCAGTTCTGGAAACACCATATATTTT.

The genes are TRBV5-6 and TRBJ1-1; possible D gene TRBD1, 6 bases. The CDR3 runs to 14 residues. Germline-derived CDR1 and CDR2 are SGHDT and YYEEEE. The V and J ends lost 2 bases and 4 bases respectively, with 12 bases between them. Here the CDR3 DNA reads TGTGCCAGCAGCTTTAGAGGGGGACGCACTGAAGCTTTCTTT. Protein: CASSFRGGRTEAFF. The whole variable domain, filled in from reference TRBV5-6 and TRBJ1-1, reads DAGVTQSPTHLIKTRGQQVTLRCSPKSGHDTVSWYQQALGQGPQFIFQYYEEEERQRGNFPDRFSGHQFPNYSSELNVNALLLGDSALYLCASSFRGGRTEAFFGQGTRLTVV.

Remarks on this clone: In the same sample, other DNA sequences code for this CDR3. The rearrangement uses TRBV7-8 and TRBJ1-1; TRBD1 matches at 7 bases. CDR1 and CDR2 (germline): SGHVS, FQNEAQ. This CDR3 is 14 amino acids long. The J segment lost 3 bases and the V segment lost 1 base, leaving 2 bases of the junction unmatched. The CDR3 reads CASSLGQGDTEAFF. The DNA of the CDR3 is TGTGCCAGCAGCTTAGGTCAGGGGGACACTGAAGCTTTCTTT.

For the CDR3, the DNA is TGCGCCAGCAGCCAAGAGCCCCACGGACAGCTTAACTACACCTTC. Its protein is CASSQEPHGQLNYTF. The chain employs TRBV4-1 and TRBJ1-2; weak D call: TRBD1 (6 bases). This CDR3 contains 15 residues. Germline loops: CDR1 MGHRA, CDR2 YSYEKL. V shed 0 bases and J shed 10 bases, with 18 bases lying between them.

J is TRBJ1-2 and V is TRBV6-1; possibly TRBD1 for D (5 bases). V lost 6 bases, J lost 2 bases, and 10 bases lay in between. Germline CDR1 reads MNHNS; CDR2 reads SASEGT. The CDR3 sequence is 13 residues long. CDR3: CASRQDKNYGYTF. DNA of the CDR3: TGTGCCAGCAGACAGGACAAGAACTATGGCTACACCTTC.

The chain links TRBV19 to TRBJ2-7, with a possible D match to TRBD1 (6 bases). The germline V gene encodes CDR1 LNHDA and CDR2 SQIVND (reference sequence). V was pared by 6 bases and J by 3 bases, with 15 bases between. CDR3 length equals 14 residues. For the CDR3, the DNA is TGTGCCAGTAGAGGCATCGGACAGTTCTACGAGCAGTACTTC. Translated: CASRGIGQFYEQYF.

This chain connects TRBV6-4 to TRBJ2-1; no reliable D call. Trimming cost V 0 bases and J 14 bases, with 8 bases left between them. The CDR3 is made up of 11 amino acids. Germline CDR1 is MRHNA and CDR2 is SNTAGT. CDR3 loop: CASSDSLHKFF. As DNA, the CDR3 is TGTGCCAGCAGTGACTCGCTTCACAAGTTCTTC.

This clone was picked up one time. The CDR3 here is CASSQRQGHRDSPLHF. CDR3 nucleotide sequence: TGTGCCAGCAGCCAGCGGCAGGGGCATAGGGATTCACCCCTCCACTTT. The chain recombines TRBV14 with TRBJ1-6, with D possibly being TRBD1 (6 bases). Germline V CDR1 and CDR2: SGHDN, FVKESK. V lost 3 bases to trimming and J lost 8 bases, with 17 bases between them. This CDR3 is 16 amino acids long.

This chain links TRBV7-6 with TRBJ1-1, with 7 nucleotides matching TRBD1. The V gene's germline CDR1 is SGHVS and CDR2 FNYEAQ. V dropped 2 bases and J dropped 3; count of bases not matched to a gene: 9. The CDR3 contains 16 residues. CDR3 in amino acids: CASSLLTPGGHTEAFF. For the CDR3, the DNA is TGTGCCAGCAGCTTACTTACTCCAGGGGGGCACACTGAAGCTTTCTTT.